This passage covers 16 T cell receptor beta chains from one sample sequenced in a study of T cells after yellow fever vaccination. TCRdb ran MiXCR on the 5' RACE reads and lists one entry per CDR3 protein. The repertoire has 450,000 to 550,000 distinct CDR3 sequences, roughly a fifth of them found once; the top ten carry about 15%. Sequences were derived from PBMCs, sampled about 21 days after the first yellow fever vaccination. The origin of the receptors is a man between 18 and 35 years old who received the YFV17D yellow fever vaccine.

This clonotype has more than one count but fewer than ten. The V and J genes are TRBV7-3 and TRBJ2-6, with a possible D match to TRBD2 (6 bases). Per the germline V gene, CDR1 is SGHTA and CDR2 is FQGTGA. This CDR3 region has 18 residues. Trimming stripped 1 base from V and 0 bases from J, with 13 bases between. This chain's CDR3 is CASSLKGTSRSGANVLTF. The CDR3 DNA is TGTGCCAGCAGCTTAAAAGGGACTTCACGCTCTGGGGCCAACGTCCTGACTTTC.

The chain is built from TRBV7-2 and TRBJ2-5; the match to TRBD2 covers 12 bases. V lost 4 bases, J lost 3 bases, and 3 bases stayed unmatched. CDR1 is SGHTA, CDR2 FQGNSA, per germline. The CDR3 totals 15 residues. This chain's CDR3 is CASSSLAGGEETQYF. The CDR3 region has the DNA TGTGCCAGCAGCTCCCTAGCGGGGGGGGAAGAGACCCAGTACTTC.

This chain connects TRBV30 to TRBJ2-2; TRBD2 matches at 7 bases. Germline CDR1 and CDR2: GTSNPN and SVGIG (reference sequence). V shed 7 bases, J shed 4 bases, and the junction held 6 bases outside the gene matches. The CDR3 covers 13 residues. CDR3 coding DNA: TGTGCCTCGCCCAAGCGGGGCACCGGGGAGCTGTTTTTT. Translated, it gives CASPKRGTGELFF.

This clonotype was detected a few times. The CDR3: CASSPRTGIYYEQYF. The DNA for the CDR3 is TGCGCCAGCAGCCCCCGGACAGGGATCTACTACGAGCAGTACTTC. This chain connects TRBV4-1 to TRBJ2-7, with 8 bases lining up with TRBD1. Trimming removed 4 bases from V and 3 bases from J; junction bases left unmatched: 8. Germline CDR1 and CDR2: MGHRA and YSYEKL. The CDR3 covers 15 residues.

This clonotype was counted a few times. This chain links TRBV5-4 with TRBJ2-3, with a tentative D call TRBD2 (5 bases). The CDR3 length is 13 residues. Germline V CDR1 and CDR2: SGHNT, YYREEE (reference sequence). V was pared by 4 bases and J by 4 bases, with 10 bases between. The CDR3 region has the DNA TGTGCCAGCAGCCCCGGACTGTCAGATACGCAGTATTTT. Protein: CASSPGLSDTQYF. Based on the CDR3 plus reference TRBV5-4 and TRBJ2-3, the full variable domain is ETGVTQSPTHLIKTRGQQVTLRCSSQSGHNTVSWYQQALGQGPQFIFQYYREEENGRGNFPPRFSGLQFPNYSSELNVNALELDDSALYLCASSPGLSDTQYFGPGTRLTVL.

This CDR3 is CASSPTGQGGYEQYF. The CDR3 DNA is TGTGCCAGCTCACCAACGGGACAGGGGGGCTACGAGCAGTACTTC. The chain has TRBV18 and TRBJ2-7; TRBD1 agrees at 11 bases. The CDR3 is 15 amino acids. Germline V lookup: CDR1 KGHSH, CDR2 LQKENI. V dropped 2 bases and J dropped 3; count of bases not matched to a gene: 3.

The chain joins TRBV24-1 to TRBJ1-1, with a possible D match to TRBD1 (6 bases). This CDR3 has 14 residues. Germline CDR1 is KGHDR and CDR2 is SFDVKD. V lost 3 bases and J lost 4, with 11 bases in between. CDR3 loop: CATSDARGGTEAFF. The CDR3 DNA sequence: TGTGCCACCAGTGATGCGAGAGGGGGCACTGAAGCTTTCTTT.

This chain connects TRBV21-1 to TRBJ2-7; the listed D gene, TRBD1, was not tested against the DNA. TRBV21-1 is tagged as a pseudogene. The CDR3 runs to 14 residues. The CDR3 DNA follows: TGTGCCAGCAGCAAAGGACGGGGGATCTACGAGCAGTACGTC. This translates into CASSKGRGIYEQYV.

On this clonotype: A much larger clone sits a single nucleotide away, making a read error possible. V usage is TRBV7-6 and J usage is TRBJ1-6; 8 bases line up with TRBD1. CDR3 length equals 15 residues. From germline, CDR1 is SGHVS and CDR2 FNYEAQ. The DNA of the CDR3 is TGTGCCAGCAGCTACAAGACAGGGGAGGACTCACCCCTCAACTTT. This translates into CASSYKTGEDSPLNF.

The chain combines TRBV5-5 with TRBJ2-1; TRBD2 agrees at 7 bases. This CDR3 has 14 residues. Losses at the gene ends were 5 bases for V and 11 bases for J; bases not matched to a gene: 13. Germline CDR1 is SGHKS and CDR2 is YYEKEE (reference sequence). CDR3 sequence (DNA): TGTGCCAGCAGGAATCCCGCGAGGGAGGGCAAGCAGTTCTTC. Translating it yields CASRNPAREGKQFF.

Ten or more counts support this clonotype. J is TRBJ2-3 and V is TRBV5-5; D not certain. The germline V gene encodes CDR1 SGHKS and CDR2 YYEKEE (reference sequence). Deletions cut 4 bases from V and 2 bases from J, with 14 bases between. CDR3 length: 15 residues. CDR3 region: CASSVGAADTDTQYF. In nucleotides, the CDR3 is TGTGCCAGCAGCGTGGGCGCGGCTGACACAGATACGCAGTATTTT. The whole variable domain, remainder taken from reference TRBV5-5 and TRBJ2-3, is DAGVTQSPTHLIKTRGQQVTLRCSPISGHKSVSWYQQVLGQGPQFIFQYYEKEERGRGNFPDRFSARQFPNYSSELNVNALLLGDSALYLCASSVGAADTDTQYFGPGTRLTVL.

CDR3 protein: CASEGSNTGELFF. The CDR3 DNA reads as TGTGCCAGTGAGGGCAGCAACACCGGGGAGCTGTTTTTT. V is TRBV18 and J is TRBJ2-2, with D possibly TRBD2 on 5 matching bases. Germline CDR1 reads KGHSH; CDR2 reads LQKENI. CDR3 length: 13 residues. Trimming pared 9 bases from V and 2 bases from J, leaving 10 bases between.

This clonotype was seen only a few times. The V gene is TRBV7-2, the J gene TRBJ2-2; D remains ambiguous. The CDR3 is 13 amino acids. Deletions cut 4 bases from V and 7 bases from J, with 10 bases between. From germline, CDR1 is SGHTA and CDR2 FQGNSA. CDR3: CASSSPTVGELFF. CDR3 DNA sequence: TGTGCCAGCAGCTCCCCGACTGTCGGGGAGCTGTTTTTT. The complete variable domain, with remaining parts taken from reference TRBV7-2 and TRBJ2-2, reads GAGVSQSPSNKVTEKGKDVELRCDPISGHTALYWYRQSLGQGLEFLIYFQGNSAPDKSGLPSDRFSAERTGGSVSTLTIQRTQQEDSAVYLCASSSPTVGELFFGEGSRLTVL.

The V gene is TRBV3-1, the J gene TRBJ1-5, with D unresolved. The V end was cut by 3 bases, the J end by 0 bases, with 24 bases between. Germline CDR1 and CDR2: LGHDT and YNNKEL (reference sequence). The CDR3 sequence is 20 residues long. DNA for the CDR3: TGTGCCAGCAGCCACCCCCCGACAAGTACAACTAATTATAGCAATCAGCCCCAGCATTTT. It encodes CASSHPPTSTTNYSNQPQHF.

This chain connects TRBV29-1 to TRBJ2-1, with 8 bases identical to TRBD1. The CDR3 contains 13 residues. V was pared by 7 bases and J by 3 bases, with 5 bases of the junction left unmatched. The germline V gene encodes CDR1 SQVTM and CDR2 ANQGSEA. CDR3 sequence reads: CSAGQAYYNEQFF. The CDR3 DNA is TGCAGCGCGGGACAGGCGTACTACAATGAGCAGTTCTTC.

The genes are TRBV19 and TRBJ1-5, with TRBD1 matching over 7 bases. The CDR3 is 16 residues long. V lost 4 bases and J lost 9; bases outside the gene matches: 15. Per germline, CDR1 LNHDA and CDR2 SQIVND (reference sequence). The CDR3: CASSTTQGGGLRPQHF. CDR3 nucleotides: TGTGCCAGTAGTACCACACAGGGAGGGGGCTTGAGGCCCCAGCATTTT.